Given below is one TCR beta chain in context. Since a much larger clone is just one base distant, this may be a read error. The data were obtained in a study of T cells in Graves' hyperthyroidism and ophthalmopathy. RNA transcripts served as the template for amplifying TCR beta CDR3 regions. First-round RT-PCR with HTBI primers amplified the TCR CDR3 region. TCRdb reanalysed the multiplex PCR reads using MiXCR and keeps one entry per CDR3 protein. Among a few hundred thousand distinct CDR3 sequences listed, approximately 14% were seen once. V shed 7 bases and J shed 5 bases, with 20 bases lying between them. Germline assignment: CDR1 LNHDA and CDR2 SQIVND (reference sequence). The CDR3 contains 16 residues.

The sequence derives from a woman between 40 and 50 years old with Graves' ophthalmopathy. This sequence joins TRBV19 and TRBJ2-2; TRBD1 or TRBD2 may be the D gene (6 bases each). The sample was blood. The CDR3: CASTDAGQLRTGELFF. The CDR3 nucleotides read TGTGCCAGTACTGACGCGGGACAATTGCGGACCGGGGAGCTGTTTTTT.